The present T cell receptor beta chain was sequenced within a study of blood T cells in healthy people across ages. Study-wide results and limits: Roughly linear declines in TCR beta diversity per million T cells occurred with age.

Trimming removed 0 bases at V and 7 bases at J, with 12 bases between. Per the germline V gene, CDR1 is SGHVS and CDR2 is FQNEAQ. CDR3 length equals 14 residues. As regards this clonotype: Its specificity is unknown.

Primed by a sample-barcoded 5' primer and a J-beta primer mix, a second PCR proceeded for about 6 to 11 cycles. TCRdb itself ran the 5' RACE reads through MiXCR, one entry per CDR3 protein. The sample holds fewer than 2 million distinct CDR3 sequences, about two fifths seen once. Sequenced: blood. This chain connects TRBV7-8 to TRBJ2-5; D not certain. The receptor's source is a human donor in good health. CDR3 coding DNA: TGTGCCAGCAGCTTAGCGTTGGGGTTGGGGACCCAGTACTTC. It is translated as CASSLALGLGTQYF.